This T cell receptor beta chain was identified during a study of blood T cell repertoires in COVID-19. Turning to the study itself: T cells, B-cell-depleted T cells, or PBMCs provided the cDNA or gDNA that served as material.

As originally analysed: From reference gene primer amplification, estimates of nucleated cell counts were derived. Sequencing was performed with immunoSEQ multiplex PCR; in TCRdb, only in-frame clones are kept and a portion is missing. V and J calls and clone size are given by that table; D and trimming were obtained from the DNA. This sample yields approximately 200,000 clones, of which around 79% are seen a single time; 5.5% to 7% belongs to the top ten. This sequence was found in a woman in her thirties or forties with COVID-19, enrolled during active disease. The sample was peripheral blood.

The CDR3 here is CASRQDSYNEQFF. CDR3 coding DNA: TGTGCCAGTAGACAGGATTCCTACAATGAGCAGTTCTTC. The chain links TRBV2 to TRBJ2-1; perhaps TRBD1 as D (6 bases). This CDR3 has 13 residues. Trimming removed 9 bases from V and 1 base from J, with 10 bases in between. Germline CDR1 reads SNHLY; CDR2 reads FYNNEI.